This T cell receptor (beta chain) comes out of a study of OX40 agonist ivuxolimab in advanced cancers. Notes on the research overall: The costimulatory receptor OX40 (CD134) was targeted by ivuxolimab, a fully human IgG2 agonistic monoclonal antibody. The dose-escalation cohort was roughly 87% male with a mean age of roughly 60 years, ranging from roughly 20 to 80. Of the roughly 51 patients in dose escalation, about 20 had hepatocellular carcinoma, about 15 had melanoma, 9 had renal cell carcinoma and 9 had head and neck cancer. Patients were allowed to have had prior anti-PD-1, anti-PD-L1 or anti-CTLA-4 therapy, and more than 35% of the dose-escalation patients had been treated with checkpoint inhibitors. The paper describes the monotherapy dose-escalation part (N of about 50 patients) of the phase I trial of ivuxolimab. Peripheral TCRbeta sequencing aimed to test whether ivuxolimab altered TCR sequence diversity and caused clonal T-cell expansion. Partial responses occurred in three dose-escalation patients, of whom one had hepatocellular carcinoma and two had cutaneous melanoma. Intravenous ivuxolimab was administered to patients every 2 weeks at six dose levels: 0.01, 0.1, 0.3, 1.5, 3 and 10 mg/kg.

A distance of 11 bases separates the germline ends of V and J, which lose 3 bases and 6 bases respectively. The germline V gene (reference sequence) yields LNHDA for CDR1 and SQIVND for CDR2. Inclusive of the bounding cysteine and phenylalanine, the CDR3 is 13 residues long. Only the CDR3 portion is preserved as DNA: 39 bases, with reading frame beginning at the first base. In regard to this clone: The antigen it recognizes is unknown. No quality values exist for individual bases; no much larger clone is one base distant.

The trial excluded patients who had a history of autoimmune disease or were on systemic immunosuppression. Peripheral blood for TCR sequencing was drawn from every dose cohort at baseline, at cycle 4 day 1 and at cycle 7 day 1. The samples were drawn from a first-in-human, open-label, multicenter phase I dose-escalation trial of ivuxolimab. Adults with locally advanced or metastatic head and neck squamous cell, hepatocellular, melanoma or renal cell carcinoma were enrolled in the trial. Before TCR sequencing, CD4+ and CD8+ T cells were separately sorted from peripheral blood. Paper-wide results and their limitations: Which antigens the clonally expanded peripheral T cells were specific for was not determined. After ivuxolimab, more expanded clones were found on average in CD8+ T cells than in CD4+ T cells. At doses of 0.1 to 3.0 mg/kg, clonal expansion of both CD4+ and CD8+ T cells in blood was seen between baseline and week 6. Low levels of normalized T-cell clonal expansion were also seen in some patients who did not respond. In partial responders in the 0.1-3.0 mg/kg groups, normalized peripheral clonal expansion was found to be among the lowest, especially among CD8+ T cells.

Genomic DNA was extracted from sorted cells for sequencing of the TCRbeta CDR3 region. TCRbeta CDR3 regions were sequenced using the immunoSEQ Assay. TCRdb re-hosts the immuneACCESS table, in-frame sequences only. Its copies lack some clones; in the studies checked, an unresolved V gene accounts for under half of them, and the cause for the rest is not known. Recorded for this sample are about 55,000 clones; more than 70% of them occurred a single time. The top ten clonotypes cover 6.9% of the sample. The TCR sequence derives from an adult with an advanced solid tumor such as melanoma, head and neck, liver or kidney cancer. This specimen consisted of CD4+ or CD8+ T cells sorted from blood, obtained in a trial of the OX40 agonist ivuxolimab. The V and J genes are TRBV19 and TRBJ1-2; D gene: possibly TRBD1, on 6 matching bases. The CDR3 has the sequence CASSMKRGDGYTF. The DNA reads TGTGCCAGTAGTATGAAGAGGGGGGATGGCTACACCTTC.